Listed here is a single T cell receptor (beta chain). What it recognizes is unknown. The sample belongs to a study of shared clonotypes between healthy human individuals. Study-level background: Each donor had three CD4 naive, three CD4 memory, two CD8 naive and one CD8 memory plate.

The repertoire was sequenced with immunoSEQ multiplex PCR; TCRdb's copy has only in-frame clones and lacks some. The table has 2 million to 2.5 million clones, 95% seen once; the top ten hold around 0.13%. Regarding the study as a whole: Memory subsets generally showed lower estimated richness than naive subsets. Clonotype sharing across a few donors was observed for roughly 5% of naive CD4 clonotypes.

This clonotype originated in a young man in good health. Sequencing was carried out using naive CD4+ T cells sorted from blood. The subset here: CD45RA+ positively selected.

The CDR3 region is CASSSLFGQARTDTQYF. In DNA, the CDR3 is TGTGCCAGCAGCTCCTTATTCGGACAGGCCCGCACAGATACGCAGTATTTT. The chain employs TRBV13 and TRBJ2-3; 7 bases match TRBD1. The J segment lost 1 base and the V segment lost 4 bases, leaving 11 bases of the junction unmatched. Germline V CDR1 and CDR2: PRHDT, FYEKMQ (reference sequence). This CDR3 has 17 residues.